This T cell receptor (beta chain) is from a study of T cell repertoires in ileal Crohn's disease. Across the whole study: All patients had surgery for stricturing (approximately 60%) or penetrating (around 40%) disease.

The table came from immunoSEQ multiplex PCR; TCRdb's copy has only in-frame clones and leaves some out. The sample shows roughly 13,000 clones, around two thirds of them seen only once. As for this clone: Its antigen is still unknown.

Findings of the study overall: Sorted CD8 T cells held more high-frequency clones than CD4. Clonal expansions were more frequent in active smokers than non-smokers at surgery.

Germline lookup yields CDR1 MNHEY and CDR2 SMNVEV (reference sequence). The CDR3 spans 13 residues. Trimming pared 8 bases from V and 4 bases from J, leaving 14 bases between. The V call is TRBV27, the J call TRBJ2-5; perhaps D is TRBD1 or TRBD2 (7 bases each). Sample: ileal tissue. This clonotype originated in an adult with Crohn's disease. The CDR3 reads CASAGGVGETQYF. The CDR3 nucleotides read TGTGCCAGCGCAGGGGGGGTTGGAGAGACCCAGTACTTC.